The clone carrying this T cell receptor beta chain was recorded a few times. Its target is not known. This sample was included in a study of PD-L1 blockade in urothelial cancer. Across the study: Patients commenced atezolizumab in about 2014, and it was given at 1,200 mg intravenously every 3 weeks. There were a median of approximately 130,000 T cells in blood samples. Regarding the study as a whole: In blood sampled pretreatment, TCR clonality below the median predicted better survival.

There are 14 residues in the CDR3. Germline V lookup: CDR1 WNHNN, CDR2 SYGVQD (reference sequence). V was pared by 6 bases and J by 2 bases, with 2 bases of the junction left unmatched. Locally advanced or metastatic urothelial carcinoma affected the patients. Repertoires were generated with immunoSEQ multiplex PCR, while TCRdb's copy carries only in-frame clones and drops some. This sample has under 130,000 clones, with about 85% found just once. The rearrangement uses TRBV10-1 and TRBJ2-5; 11 bases line up with TRBD1. The sample consisted of PBMCs, taken around atezolizumab (anti-PD-L1) treatment. This clonotype was obtained from a middle-aged man with urothelial cancer. The CDR3 sequence: CASSRDRGQETQYF. In DNA form, the CDR3 reads TGCGCCAGCAGCCGGGACAGGGGGCAAGAGACCCAGTACTTC.